This T cell receptor (beta chain) was identified during a study of blood T cell repertoires in COVID-19. The count of this clone is one. Original processing notes: Estimates of nucleated cell counts were drawn from the amplification of reference gene primers. The assay was immunoSEQ multiplex PCR, and TCRdb's table has in-frame clones only and misses some. The D gene and trimming were derived from the DNA, and the V and J assignments and clone size from that table. The table records roughly 40,000 clones, about 78% of them present only once. V was pared by 1 base and J by 7 bases, with 14 bases between. Germline lookup yields CDR1 LGHNA and CDR2 YNFKEQ. The CDR3 is made up of 14 amino acids.

The source is a man aged 65 to 79 with active or convalescent COVID-19. This chain joins TRBV4-2 and TRBJ2-7, with D tentatively TRBD2 (5 bases). The sample consisted of peripheral blood. CDR3 residues: CASSQAGGGWEQYF. CDR3 sequence (DNA): TGTGCCAGCAGCCAAGCTGGAGGTGGGTGGGAGCAGTACTTC.